This T cell receptor beta chain was found in a study of T cells in Graves' hyperthyroidism and ophthalmopathy (dated by TCRdb to between 2018 and 2021). A note on the overall study: Peripheral blood samples were taken at the time of initial diagnosis, prior to any treatment. To identify TCR V-J signatures that set the groups apart, the researchers used a discovery cohort of 100 or so patients, made up of around 42 with Graves' ophthalmopathy and about 60 with stable Graves' hyperthyroidism. Prospective prediction of ophthalmopathy was tested in an independent validation cohort of fewer than 20 hyperthyroidism patients and around 16 patients who later progressed to ophthalmopathy. For training and testing, the 110 or so patients in the discovery cohort were randomly divided in a 7:3 ratio. In addition, the study compared T-cell repertoires in thyroid tissue and in blood from over 5 Graves' hyperthyroidism patients. Following sampling, methimazole starting at 30 mg daily was given to hyperthyroidism patients, and high-dose intravenous methylprednisolone was given to ophthalmopathy patients. According to the paper, TCR Vbeta CDR3 sequencing was carried out on roughly 130 peripheral blood samples, which came from approximately 43 ophthalmopathy, around 75 hyperthyroidism and about 17 progressor patients. Results and caveats for the whole study, not just this receptor: No statistical method was used to fix the sample size in advance, and group allocation was not hidden from the investigators. During validation, the model predicted progression to ophthalmopathy a median of about 5.9 months ahead of onset, with around 65% sensitivity and almost 75% specificity. In cross-validation, a model built on a 13 V-J signature told ophthalmopathy apart from stable hyperthyroidism with 85% to 90% sensitivity and 81% to 82% specificity, and in testing the same model reached 80%/75%. Most expanded thyroid clonotypes (frequency above 0.001) were also detected in blood, suggesting blood repertoires may reflect thyroid immune responses.

Germline trimming: 4 bases from V, 0 bases from J; junction bases outside gene matches: 7. The germline V gene yields SGHRS for CDR1 and YFSETQ for CDR2. Spanning cysteine to phenylalanine, the CDR3 consists of 16 amino acids. Just the 48-base CDR3 DNA is kept, in frame starting at base 1. Stable Graves' hyperthyroidism was defined as the absence of progression to ophthalmopathy over 18 months of follow-up. Hyperthyroidism patients were newly diagnosed, had a disease duration of under 2 months, and were aged 18 to 65 years. Exclusion was applied to patients with uncontrolled infections, other autoimmune diseases, pregnancy or lactation. Diagnoses relied on clinical symptoms, serum thyroxine and TRAb, thyroid ultrasound and orbital computed tomography. Ficoll-Paque density gradient centrifugation was used to isolate PBMCs from 8 to 10 ml of fresh peripheral blood. Total RNA was extracted using Trizol reagent, and RNA quality was assessed on an Agilent 2100 Bioanalyzer.

This clonotype was seen at least ten times. Its target antigen remains unknown. No base quality values were provided; no much bigger clone lies one nucleotide off. TCR beta CDR3 regions were amplified from RNA transcripts. A first-round RT-PCR of the TCR CDR3 used the HTBI primer set with the Qiagen OneStep RT-PCR kit. Libraries were constructed in a second round of multiplex PCR, after which size selection and purification were carried out. Sequencing of the libraries was done on an Illumina HiSeq2000 using paired-end 100 bp reads. Concerning the study's data processing: Raw data were processed with SOAPnuke, discarding reads with adapters, uncalled bases, mean Phred below 15, or no exact constant-primer or identifier match. COPE v1.2.5 was used to merge the high-quality paired reads, and each unique nucleotide sequence was defined as a clonotype. MiTCR v1.1 was used to align the clonotypes against IMGT TRBV, TRBD and TRBJ reference segments. The analysis included only V-J combinations with a frequency above 0.0001, which together covered more than 99% of the repertoires. The TCS score was defined as the ratio of F50 (clonal expansion) to E x V (chaos), calculated using BLOSUM62-based TCRdist between CDR3 peptides within each V-J. Welch's t-statistics and random forest reduced around 510 V-J features to 13, which were used in a naive Bayes classifier (R e1071). TCRdb trimmed the raw reads at Q25, called clones with MiXCR and kept productive beta chains. Every CDR3 protein is listed once, alongside the most common genes and DNA of its rows. TCRdb's processing, not the authors', yielded these V and J calls. This sample comprises under 350,000 distinct CDR3 sequences, around a sixth of them detected only once. Around 54% of the sample is held by the ten biggest clonotypes.

Material: blood. The sequence links TRBV5-1 to TRBJ2-3; the central 8 bases match TRBD1. This TCR derives from a woman aged 45-59 years with Graves' hyperthyroidism. The CDR3 protein: CASSLRQGRSTDTQYF. The DNA is as follows: TGCGCCAGCAGCCTTCGACAGGGGAGGAGCACAGATACGCAGTATTTT.